This TCR beta chain came from a study of T cells in Graves' hyperthyroidism and ophthalmopathy. In the study overall: Once the initial diagnosis was made, peripheral blood was obtained before any treatment.

Overall study results and limits: Classification by a 13 V-J model distinguished ophthalmopathy from stable hyperthyroidism. Among clonotypes expanded in thyroid above 0.001, most were also found in blood. Ophthalmopathy prediction by the model preceded onset by a median about 6.8 months.

V gave up 0 bases and J gave up 0 bases, with 7 bases separating them. The V gene's germline CDR1 is KGHSH and CDR2 LQKENI. This CDR3 spans 15 amino acids. Using RNA transcripts as the source, TCR beta CDR3 regions were amplified. Researchers ran a first-round RT-PCR on the TCR CDR3 using the HTBI primer set. TCRdb reanalysed the multiplex PCR reads using MiXCR and keeps one entry per CDR3 protein. The profile covers approximately 590,000 distinct CDR3 sequences, with approximately 15% appearing a single time and under 8% taken by the ten largest. The table lists this clonotype with many counts. Its target is unknown.

The sequence was collected from a woman aged 30 to 39 with Graves' hyperthyroidism. The sequenced sample was blood. The rearrangement uses TRBV18 and TRBJ2-3; D is uncertain. CDR3 amino acids: CASSPPSPSTDTQYF. In DNA form, the CDR3 reads TGTGCCAGCTCACCACCCTCGCCTAGCACAGATACGCAGTATTTT.